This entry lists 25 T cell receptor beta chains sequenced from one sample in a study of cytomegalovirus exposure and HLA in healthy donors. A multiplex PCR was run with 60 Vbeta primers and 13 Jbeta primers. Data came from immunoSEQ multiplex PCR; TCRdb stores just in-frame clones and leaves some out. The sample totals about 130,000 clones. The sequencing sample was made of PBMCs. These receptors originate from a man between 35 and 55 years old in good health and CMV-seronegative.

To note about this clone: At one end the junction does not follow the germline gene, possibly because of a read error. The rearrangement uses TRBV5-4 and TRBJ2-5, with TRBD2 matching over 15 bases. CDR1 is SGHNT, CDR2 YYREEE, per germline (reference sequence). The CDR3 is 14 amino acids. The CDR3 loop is CAGSTGTSGGLRHF. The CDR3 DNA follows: TGTGCCGGGTCGACCGGGACTAGCGGGGGGCTCCGCCACTTC.

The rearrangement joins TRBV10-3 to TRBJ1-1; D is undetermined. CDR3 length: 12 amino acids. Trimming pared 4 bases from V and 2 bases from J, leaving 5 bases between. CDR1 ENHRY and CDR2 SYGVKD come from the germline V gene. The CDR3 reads CAISGRNTEAFF. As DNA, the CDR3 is TGTGCCATCAGTGGTAGAAACACTGAAGCTTTCTTT.

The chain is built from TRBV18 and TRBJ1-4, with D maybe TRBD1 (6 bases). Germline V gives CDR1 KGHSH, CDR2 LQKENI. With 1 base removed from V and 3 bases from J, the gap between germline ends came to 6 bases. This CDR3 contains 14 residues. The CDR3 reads CASSPQGANEKLFF. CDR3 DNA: TGTGCCAGCTCACCACAGGGGGCTAATGAAAAACTGTTTTTT.

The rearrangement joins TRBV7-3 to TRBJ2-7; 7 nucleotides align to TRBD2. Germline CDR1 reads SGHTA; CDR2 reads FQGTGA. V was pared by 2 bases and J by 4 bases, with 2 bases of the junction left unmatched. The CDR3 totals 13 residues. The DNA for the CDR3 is TGTGCCAGCAGCTTAGGGCGGGAGTACGAGCAGTACTTC. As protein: CASSLGREYEQYF.

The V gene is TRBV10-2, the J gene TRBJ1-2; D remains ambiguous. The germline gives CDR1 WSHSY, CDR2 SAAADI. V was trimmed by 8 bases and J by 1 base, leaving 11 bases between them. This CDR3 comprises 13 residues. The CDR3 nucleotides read TGCGCCAGCTTCGAGAGGAATAACTATGGCTACACCTTC. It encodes CASFERNNYGYTF.

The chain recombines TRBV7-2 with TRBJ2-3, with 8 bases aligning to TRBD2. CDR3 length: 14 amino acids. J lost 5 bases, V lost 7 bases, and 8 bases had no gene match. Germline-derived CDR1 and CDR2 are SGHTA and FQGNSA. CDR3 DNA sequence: TGTGCCAGCAATCCAGCGGGAGTTAAAGATACGCAGTATTTT. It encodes CASNPAGVKDTQYF.

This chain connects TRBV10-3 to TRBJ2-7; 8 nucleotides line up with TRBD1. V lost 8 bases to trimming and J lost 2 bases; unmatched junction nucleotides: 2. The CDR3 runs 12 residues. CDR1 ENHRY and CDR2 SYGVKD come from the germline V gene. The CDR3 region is CAIGQGTYEQYF. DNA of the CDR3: TGTGCCATCGGACAGGGCACCTACGAGCAGTACTTC.

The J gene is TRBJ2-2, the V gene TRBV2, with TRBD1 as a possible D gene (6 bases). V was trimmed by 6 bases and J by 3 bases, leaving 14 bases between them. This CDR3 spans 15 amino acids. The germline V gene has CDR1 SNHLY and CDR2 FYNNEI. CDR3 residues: CASRDQGSDTGELFF. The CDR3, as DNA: TGTGCCAGCAGAGACCAGGGGTCGGACACCGGGGAGCTGTTTTTT. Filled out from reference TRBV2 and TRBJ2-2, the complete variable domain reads EPEVTQTPSHQVTQMGQEVILRCVPISNHLYFYWYRQILGQKVEFLVSFYNNEISEKSEIFDDQFSVERPDGSNFTLKIRSTKLEDSAMYFCASRDQGSDTGELFFGEGSRLTVL.

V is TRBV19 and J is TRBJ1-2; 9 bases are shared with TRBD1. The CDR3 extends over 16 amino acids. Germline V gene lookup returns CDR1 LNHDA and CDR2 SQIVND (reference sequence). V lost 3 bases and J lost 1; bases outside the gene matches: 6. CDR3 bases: TGTGCCAGTAGTATGCCCGGGACAGGGCTTAACTATGGCTACACCTTC. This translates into CASSMPGTGLNYGYTF.

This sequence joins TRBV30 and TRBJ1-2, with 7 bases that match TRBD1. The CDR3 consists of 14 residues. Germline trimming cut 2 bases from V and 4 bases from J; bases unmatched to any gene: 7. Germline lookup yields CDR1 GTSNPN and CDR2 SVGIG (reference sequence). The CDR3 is CAWSIGQARYGYTF. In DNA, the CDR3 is TGTGCCTGGAGTATAGGACAGGCCCGCTATGGCTACACCTTC.

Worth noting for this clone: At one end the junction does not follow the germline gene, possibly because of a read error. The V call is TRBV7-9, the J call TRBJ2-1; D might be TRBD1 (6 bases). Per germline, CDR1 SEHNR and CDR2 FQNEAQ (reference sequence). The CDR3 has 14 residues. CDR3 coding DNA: TGTGCCAGCAGCTTAGCGGGGGCCTACAATGGGCAGTTCTTC. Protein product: CASSLAGAYNGQFF.

Here the CDR3 reads CAWRSGGISPLHF. In DNA form, the CDR3 reads TGTGCCTGGAGAAGCGGGGGGATTTCACCCCTCCACTTT. The chain combines TRBV30 with TRBJ1-6, with D tentatively TRBD1 (5 bases). V gave up 3 bases and J gave up 9 bases, with 12 bases separating them. CDR3 length: 13 residues. Germline V gene data show CDR1 as GTSNPN and CDR2 as SVGIG (reference sequence).

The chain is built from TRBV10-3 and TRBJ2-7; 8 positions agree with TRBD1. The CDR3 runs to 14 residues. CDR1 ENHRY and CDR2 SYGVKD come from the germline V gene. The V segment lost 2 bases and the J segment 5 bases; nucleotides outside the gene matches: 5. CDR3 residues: CAISEGQGANEQYF. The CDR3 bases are TGTGCCATCAGTGAGGGGCAGGGGGCGAACGAGCAGTACTTC.

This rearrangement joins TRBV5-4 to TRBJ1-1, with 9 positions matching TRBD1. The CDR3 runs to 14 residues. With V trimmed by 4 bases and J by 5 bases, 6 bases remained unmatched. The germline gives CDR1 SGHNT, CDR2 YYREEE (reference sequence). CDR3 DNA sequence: TGTGCCAGCAGCCGCGACAGGGGGAGAACTGAAGCTTTCTTT. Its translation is CASSRDRGRTEAFF.

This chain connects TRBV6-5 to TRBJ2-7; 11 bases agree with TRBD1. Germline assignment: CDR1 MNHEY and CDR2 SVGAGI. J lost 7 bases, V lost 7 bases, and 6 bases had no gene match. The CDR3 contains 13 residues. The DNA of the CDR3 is TGTGCCAGCAACGGACAGGGGGCACGGGAGCAGTACTTC. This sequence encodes CASNGQGAREQYF.

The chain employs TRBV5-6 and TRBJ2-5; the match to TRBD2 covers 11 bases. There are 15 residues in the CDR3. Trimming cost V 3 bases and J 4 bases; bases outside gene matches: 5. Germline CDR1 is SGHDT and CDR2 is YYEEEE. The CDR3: CASSSAGTSGETQYF. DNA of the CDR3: TGTGCCAGCAGCTCGGCCGGGACTAGCGGAGAGACCCAGTACTTC.

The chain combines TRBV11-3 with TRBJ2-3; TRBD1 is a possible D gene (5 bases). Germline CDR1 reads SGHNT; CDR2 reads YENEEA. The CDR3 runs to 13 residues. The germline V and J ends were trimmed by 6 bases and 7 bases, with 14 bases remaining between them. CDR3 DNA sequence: TGTGCCAGCAGTGCCAGGGAATCCCATACGCAGTATTTT. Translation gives CASSARESHTQYF.

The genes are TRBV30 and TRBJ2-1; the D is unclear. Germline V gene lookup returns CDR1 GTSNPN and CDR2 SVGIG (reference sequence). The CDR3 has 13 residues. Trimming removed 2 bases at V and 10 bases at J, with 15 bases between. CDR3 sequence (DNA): TGTGCCTGGAGTCCCACGAGCGATGGGGAGCAGTTCTTC. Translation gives CAWSPTSDGEQFF.

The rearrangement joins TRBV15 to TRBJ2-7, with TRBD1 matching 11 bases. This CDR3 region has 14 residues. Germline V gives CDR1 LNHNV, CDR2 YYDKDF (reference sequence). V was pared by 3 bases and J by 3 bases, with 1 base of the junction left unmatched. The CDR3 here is CATSRDRGHYEQYF. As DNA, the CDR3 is TGTGCCACCAGCAGGGACAGGGGGCACTACGAGCAGTACTTC. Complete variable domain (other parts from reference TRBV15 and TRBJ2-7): DAMVIQNPRYQVTQFGKPVTLSCSQTLNHNVMYWYQQKSSQAPKLLFHYYDKDFNNEADTPDNFQSRRPNTSFCFLDIRSPGLGDTAMYLCATSRDRGHYEQYFGPGTRLTVT.

In nucleotides, the CDR3 is TGTGCCAGCAGCCAGGGACTAGCGGGAGGATCCGGGGAGCTGTTTTTT. This codes for CASSQGLAGGSGELFF. The V call is TRBV5-4, the J call TRBJ2-2, with 15 bases lining up with TRBD2. The CDR3 runs to 16 residues. After removal of 4 bases from V and 6 bases from J, the junction contained 4 bases not matched to a gene. Germline lookup yields CDR1 SGHNT and CDR2 YYREEE (reference sequence).

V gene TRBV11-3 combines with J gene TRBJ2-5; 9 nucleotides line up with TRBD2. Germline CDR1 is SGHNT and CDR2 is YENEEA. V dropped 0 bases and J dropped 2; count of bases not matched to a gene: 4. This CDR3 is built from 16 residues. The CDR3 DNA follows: TGTGCCAGCAGCTTAGATCTAGCGGGAACGCAAGAGACCCAGTACTTC. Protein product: CASSLDLAGTQETQYF. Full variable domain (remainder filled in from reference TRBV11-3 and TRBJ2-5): EAGVVQSPRYKIIEKKQPVAFWCNPISGHNTLYWYLQNLGQGPELLIRYENEEAVDDSQLPKDRFSAERLKGVDSTLKIQPAELGDSAVYLCASSLDLAGTQETQYFGPGTRLLVL.

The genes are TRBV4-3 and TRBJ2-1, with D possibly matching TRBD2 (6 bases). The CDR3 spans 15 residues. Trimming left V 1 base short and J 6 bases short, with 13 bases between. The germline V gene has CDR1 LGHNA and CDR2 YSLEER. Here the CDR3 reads CASSQGRGTPNEQFF. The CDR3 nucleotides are TGCGCCAGCAGCCAAGGCCGCGGGACTCCCAATGAGCAGTTCTTC.

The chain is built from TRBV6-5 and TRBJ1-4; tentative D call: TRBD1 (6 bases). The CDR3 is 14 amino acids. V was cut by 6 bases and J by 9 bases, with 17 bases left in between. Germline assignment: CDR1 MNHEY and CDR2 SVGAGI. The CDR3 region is CASSPDSLPKKLFF. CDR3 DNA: TGTGCCAGCAGCCCGGACAGCCTCCCCAAAAAACTGTTTTTT.

CDR3 sequence reads: CASSLGHTGYGYTF. CDR3 in DNA: TGTGCCAGCTCACTCGGACATACAGGGTATGGCTACACCTTC. The genes are TRBV18 and TRBJ1-2; D possibly corresponds to TRBD1 (6 bases). V was trimmed by 4 bases and J by 5 bases, leaving 14 bases between them. Per germline, CDR1 KGHSH and CDR2 LQKENI. This CDR3 region has 14 residues.

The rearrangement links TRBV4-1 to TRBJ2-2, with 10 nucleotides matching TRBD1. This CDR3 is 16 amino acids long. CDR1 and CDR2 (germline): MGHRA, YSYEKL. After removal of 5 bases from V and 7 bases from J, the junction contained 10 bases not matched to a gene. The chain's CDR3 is CASSLGTGVFYGELFF. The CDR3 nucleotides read TGCGCCAGCAGCTTAGGGACAGGGGTTTTTTACGGGGAGCTGTTTTTT.